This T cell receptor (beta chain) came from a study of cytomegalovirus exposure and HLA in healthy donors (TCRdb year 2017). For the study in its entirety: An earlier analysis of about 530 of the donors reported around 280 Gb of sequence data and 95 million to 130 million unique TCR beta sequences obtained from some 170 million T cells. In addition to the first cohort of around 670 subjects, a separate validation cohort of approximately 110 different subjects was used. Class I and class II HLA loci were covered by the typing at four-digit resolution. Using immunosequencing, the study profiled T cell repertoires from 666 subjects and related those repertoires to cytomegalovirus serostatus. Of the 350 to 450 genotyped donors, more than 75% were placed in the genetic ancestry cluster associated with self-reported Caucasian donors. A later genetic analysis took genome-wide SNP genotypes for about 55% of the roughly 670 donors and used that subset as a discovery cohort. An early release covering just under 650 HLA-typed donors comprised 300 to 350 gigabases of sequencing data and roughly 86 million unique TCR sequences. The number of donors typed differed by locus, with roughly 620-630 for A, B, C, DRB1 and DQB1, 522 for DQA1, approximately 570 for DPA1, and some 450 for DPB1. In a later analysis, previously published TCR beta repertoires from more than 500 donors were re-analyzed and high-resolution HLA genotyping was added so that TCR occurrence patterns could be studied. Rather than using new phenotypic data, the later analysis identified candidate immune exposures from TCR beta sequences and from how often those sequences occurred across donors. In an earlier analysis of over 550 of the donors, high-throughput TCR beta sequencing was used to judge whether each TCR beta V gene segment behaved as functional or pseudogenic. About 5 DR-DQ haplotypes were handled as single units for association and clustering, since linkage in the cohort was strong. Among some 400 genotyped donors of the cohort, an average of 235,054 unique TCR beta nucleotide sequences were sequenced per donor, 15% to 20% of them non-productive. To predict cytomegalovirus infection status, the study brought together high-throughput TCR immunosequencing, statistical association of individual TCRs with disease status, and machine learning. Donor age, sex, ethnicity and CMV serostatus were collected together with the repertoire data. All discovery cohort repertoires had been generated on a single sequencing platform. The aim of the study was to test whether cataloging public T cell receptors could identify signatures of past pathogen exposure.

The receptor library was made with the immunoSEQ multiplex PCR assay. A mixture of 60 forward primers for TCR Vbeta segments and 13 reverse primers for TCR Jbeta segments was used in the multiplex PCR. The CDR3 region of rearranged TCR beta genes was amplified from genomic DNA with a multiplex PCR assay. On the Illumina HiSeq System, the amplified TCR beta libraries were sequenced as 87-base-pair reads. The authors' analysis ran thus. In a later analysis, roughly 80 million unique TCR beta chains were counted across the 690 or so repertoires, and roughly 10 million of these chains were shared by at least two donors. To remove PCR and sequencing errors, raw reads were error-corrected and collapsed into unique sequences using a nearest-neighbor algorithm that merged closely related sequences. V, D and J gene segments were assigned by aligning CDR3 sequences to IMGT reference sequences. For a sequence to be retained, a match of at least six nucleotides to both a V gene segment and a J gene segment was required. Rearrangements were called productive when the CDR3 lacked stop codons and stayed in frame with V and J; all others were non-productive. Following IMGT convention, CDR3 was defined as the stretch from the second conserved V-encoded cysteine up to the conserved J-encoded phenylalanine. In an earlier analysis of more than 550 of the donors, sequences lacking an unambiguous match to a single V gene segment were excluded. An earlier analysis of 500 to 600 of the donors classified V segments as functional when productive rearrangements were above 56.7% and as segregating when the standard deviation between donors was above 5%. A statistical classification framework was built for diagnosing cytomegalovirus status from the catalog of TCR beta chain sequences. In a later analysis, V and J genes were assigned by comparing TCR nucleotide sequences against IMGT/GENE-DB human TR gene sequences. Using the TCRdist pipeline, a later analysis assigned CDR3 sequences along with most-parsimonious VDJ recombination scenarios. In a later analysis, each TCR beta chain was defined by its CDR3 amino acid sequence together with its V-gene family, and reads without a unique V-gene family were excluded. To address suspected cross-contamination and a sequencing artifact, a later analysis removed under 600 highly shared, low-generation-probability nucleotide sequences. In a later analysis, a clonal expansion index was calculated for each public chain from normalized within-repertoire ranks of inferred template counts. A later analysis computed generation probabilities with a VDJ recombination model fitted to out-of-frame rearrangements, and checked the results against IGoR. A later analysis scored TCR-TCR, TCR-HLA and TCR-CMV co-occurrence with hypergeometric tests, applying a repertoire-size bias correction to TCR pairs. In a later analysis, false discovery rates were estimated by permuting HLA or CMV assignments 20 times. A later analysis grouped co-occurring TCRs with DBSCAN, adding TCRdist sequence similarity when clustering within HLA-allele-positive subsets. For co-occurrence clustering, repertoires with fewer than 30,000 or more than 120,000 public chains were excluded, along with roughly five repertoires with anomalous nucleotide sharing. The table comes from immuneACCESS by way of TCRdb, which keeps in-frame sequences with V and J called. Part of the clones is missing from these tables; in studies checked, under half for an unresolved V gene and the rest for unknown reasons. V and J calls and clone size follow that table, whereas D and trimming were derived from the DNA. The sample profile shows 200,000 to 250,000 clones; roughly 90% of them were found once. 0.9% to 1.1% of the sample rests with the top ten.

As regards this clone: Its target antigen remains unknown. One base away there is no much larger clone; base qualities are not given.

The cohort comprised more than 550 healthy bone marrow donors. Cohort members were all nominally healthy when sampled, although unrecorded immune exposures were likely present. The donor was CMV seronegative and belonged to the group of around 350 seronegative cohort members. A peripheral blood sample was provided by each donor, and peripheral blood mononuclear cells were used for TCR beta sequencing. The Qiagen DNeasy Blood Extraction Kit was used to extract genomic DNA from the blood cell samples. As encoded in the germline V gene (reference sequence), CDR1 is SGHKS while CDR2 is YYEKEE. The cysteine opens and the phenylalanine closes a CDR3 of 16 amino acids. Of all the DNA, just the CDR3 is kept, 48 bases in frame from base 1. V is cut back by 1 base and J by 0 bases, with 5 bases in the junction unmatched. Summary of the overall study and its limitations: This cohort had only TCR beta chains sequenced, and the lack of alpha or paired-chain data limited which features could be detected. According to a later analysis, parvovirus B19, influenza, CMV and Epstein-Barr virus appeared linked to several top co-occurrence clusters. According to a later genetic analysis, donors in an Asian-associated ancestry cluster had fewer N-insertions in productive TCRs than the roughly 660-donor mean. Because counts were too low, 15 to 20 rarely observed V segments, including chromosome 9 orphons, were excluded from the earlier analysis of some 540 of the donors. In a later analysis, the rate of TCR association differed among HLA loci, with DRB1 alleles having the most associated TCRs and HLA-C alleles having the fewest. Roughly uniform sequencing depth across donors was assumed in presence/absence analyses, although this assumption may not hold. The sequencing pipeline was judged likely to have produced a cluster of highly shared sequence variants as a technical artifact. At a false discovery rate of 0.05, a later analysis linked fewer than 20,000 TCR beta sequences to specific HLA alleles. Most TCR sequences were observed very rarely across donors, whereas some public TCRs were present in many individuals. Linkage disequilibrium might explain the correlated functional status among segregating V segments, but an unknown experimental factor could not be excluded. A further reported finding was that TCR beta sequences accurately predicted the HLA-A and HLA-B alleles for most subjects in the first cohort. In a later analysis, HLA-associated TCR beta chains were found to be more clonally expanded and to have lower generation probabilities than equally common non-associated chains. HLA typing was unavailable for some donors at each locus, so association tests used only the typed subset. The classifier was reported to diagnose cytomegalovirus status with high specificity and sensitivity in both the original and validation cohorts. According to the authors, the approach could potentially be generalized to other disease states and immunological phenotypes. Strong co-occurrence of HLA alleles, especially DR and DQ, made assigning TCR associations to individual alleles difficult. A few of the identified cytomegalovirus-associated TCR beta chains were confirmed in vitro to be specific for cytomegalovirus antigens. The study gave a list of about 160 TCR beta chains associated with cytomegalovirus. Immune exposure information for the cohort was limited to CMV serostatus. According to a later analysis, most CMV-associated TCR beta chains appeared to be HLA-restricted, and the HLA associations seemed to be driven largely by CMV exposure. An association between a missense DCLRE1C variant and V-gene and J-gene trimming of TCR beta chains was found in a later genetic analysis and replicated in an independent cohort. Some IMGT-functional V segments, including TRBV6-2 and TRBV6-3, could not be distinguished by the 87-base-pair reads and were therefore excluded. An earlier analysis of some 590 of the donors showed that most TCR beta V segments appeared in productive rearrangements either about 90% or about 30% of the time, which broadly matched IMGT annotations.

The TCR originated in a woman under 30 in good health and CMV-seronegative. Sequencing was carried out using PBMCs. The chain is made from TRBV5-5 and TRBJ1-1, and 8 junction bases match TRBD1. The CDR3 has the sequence CASSLQQGEMNTEAFF. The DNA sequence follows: TGTGCCAGCAGCTTGCAACAGGGGGAAATGAACACTGAAGCTTTCTTT.